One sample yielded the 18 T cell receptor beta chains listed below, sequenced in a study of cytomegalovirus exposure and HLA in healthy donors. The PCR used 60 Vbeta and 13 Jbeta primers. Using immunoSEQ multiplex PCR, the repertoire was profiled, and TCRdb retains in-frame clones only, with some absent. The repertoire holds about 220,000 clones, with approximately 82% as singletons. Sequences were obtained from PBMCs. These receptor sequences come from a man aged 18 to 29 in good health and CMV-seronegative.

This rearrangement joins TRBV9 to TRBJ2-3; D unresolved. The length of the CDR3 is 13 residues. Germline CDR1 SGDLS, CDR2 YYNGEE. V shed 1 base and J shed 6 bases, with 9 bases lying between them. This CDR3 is CASSVLTRDTQYF. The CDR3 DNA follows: TGTGCCAGCAGCGTACTAACGCGGGATACGCAGTATTTT.

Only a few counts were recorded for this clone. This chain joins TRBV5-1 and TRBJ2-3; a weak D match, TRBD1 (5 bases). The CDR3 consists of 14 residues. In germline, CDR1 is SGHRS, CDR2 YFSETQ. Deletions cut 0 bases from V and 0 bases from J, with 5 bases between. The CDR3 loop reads CASSLAGSTDTQYF. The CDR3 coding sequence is TGCGCCAGCAGCTTGGCAGGGAGCACAGATACGCAGTATTTT.

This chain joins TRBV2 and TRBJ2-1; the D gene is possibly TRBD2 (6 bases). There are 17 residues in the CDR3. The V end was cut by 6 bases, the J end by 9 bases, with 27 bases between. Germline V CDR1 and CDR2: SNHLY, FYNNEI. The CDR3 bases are TGTGCCAGCAGCCTCCTATCTAGTAGCGGTAACGAGGGTGAGCAGTTCTTC. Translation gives CASSLLSSSGNEGEQFF. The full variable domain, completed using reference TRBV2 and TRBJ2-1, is EPEVTQTPSHQVTQMGQEVILRCVPISNHLYFYWYRQILGQKVEFLVSFYNNEISEKSEIFDDQFSVERPDGSNFTLKIRSTKLEDSAMYFCASSLLSSSGNEGEQFFGPGTRLTVL.

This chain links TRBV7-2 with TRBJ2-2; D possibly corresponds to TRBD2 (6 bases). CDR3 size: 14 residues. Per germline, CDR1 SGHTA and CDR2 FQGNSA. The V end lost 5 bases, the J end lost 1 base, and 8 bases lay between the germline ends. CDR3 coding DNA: TGTGCCAGCAGCGCGGGACGGAACACCGGGGAGCTGTTTTTT. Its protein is CASSAGRNTGELFF.

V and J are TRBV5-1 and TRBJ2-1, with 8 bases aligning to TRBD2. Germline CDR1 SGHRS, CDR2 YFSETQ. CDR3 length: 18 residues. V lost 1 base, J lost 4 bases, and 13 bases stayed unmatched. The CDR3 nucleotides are TGCGCCAGCAGCTTGCTCCCGTCTAGCGGGCATCTTTACAATGAGCAGTTCTTC. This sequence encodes CASSLLPSSGHLYNEQFF.

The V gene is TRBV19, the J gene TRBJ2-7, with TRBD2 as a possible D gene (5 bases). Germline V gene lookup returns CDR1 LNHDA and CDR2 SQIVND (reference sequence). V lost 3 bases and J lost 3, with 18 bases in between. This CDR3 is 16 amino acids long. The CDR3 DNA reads TGTGCCAGTAGTATTAGGACTGGAAAATCAGTCTACGAGCAGTACTTC. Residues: CASSIRTGKSVYEQYF.

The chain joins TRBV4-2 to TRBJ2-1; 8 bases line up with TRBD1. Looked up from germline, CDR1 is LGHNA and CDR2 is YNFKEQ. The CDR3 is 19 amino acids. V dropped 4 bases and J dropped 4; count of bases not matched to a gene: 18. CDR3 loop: CASSRAQINQGAGYNEQFF. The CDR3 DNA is TGTGCCAGCAGCCGAGCTCAGATCAACCAGGGGGCTGGTTACAATGAGCAGTTCTTC.

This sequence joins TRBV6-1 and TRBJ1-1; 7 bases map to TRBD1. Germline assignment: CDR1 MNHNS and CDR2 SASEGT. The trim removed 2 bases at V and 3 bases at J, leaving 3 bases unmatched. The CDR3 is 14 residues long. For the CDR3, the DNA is TGTGCCAGCAGTGAACGGGGACAGTACACTGAAGCTTTCTTT. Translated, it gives CASSERGQYTEAFF.

CDR3 in amino acids: CASSPGEEGYGYTF. CDR3 DNA sequence: TGTGCCAGCAGCCCTGGGGAAGAGGGATATGGCTACACCTTC. The rearrangement links TRBV9 to TRBJ1-2; D gene ambiguous. Trimming stripped 4 bases from V and 5 bases from J, with 15 bases between. Germline V gives CDR1 SGDLS, CDR2 YYNGEE. CDR3 size: 14 residues.

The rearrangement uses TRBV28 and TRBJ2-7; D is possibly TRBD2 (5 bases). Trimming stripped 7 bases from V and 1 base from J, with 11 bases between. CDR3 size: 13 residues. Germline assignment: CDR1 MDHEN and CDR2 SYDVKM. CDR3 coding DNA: TGTGCCAGCATCCCGACGGGGTCCTACGAGCAGTACTTC. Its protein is CASIPTGSYEQYF.

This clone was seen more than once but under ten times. The CDR3 is CASSSTTEQFF. For the CDR3, the DNA is TGTGCCAGCAGCTCCACTACTGAGCAGTTCTTC. This chain connects TRBV11-3 to TRBJ2-1; D is ambiguous. V was cut by 4 bases and J by 9 bases, with 7 bases left in between. CDR3 size: 11 residues. CDR1 and CDR2 from the germline V gene are SGHNT and YENEEA.

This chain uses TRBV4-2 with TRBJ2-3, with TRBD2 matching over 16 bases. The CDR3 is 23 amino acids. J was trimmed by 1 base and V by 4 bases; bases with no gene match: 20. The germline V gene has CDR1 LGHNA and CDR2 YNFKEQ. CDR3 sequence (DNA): TGTGCCAGCAGCCTCATCGTCCCGGGACAGGGGACTAGCGGGAGGGCCCGCACAGATACGCAGTATTTT. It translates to CASSLIVPGQGTSGRARTDTQYF.

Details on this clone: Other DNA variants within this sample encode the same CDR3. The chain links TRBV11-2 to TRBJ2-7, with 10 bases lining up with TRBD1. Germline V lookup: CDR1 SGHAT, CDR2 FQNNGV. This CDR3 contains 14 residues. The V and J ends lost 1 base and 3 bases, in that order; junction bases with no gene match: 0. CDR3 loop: CASSLGTGGYEQYF. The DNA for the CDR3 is TGTGCCAGCAGCTTAGGGACAGGGGGCTACGAGCAGTACTTC.

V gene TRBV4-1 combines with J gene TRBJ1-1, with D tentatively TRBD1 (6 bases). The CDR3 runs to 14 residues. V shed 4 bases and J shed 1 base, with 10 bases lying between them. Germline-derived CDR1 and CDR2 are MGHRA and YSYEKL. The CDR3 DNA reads TGCGCCAGCAGCCGAGGACAGCGGAACACTGAAGCTTTCTTT. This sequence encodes CASSRGQRNTEAFF.

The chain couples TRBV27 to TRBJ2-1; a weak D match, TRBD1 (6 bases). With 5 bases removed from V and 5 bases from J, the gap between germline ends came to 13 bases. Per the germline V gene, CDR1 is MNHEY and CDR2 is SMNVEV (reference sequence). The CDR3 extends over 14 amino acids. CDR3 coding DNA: TGTGCCAGCAGTCCTAACCGGGACAACAATGAGCAGTTCTTC. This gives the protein CASSPNRDNNEQFF.

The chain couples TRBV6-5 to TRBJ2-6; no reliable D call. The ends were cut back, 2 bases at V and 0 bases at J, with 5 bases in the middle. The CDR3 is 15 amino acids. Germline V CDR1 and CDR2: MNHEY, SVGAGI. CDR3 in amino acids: CASSYGHSGANVLTF. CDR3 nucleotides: TGTGCCAGCAGTTACGGGCACTCTGGGGCCAACGTCCTGACTTTC.

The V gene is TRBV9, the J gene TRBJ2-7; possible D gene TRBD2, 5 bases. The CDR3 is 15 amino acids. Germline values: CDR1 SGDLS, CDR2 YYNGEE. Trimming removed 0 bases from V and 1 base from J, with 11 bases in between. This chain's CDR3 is CASSVGRFPSYEQYF. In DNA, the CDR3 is TGTGCCAGCAGCGTAGGGAGGTTCCCTTCCTACGAGCAGTACTTC.

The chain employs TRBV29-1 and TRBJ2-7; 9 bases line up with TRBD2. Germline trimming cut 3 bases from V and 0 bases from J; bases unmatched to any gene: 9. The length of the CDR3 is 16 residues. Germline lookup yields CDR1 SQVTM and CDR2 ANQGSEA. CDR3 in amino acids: CSVELPTSGNSYEQYF. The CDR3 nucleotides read TGCAGCGTTGAGCTCCCGACTAGCGGTAACTCCTACGAGCAGTACTTC.